These 3 T cell receptor beta chains came from one sample sequenced in a study of human T cells and chemical hapten exposure. One entry per CDR3 protein results from TCRdb running MiXCR on the RACE reads. The repertoire holds 70,000 to 95,000 distinct CDR3 sequences, about 8.6% seen once, with around 1.7% in the top ten. Regarding time point: healthy volunteer bleed at 6 weeks. It was unfractionated whole blood from which total RNA was extracted. Sequencing used whole blood. These receptors were collected from a female donor in good health. Some clones in this sample may be carry-over from other donors' samples.

This clonotype has a handful of counts. V and J are TRBV6-2 or TRBV6-3 and TRBJ1-5; tentatively, D is TRBD1 (5 bases). The length of the CDR3 is 14 residues. The germline V gene has CDR1 MNHEY and CDR2 SVGEGT. V shed 2 bases and J shed 5 bases, with 10 bases lying between them. The CDR3 is CASSYQRDDQPQHF. Here the CDR3 DNA reads TGTGCCAGCAGTTACCAACGGGACGATCAGCCCCAGCATTTT.

This clonotype was seen repeatedly, ten times or more. This chain connects TRBV20-1 to TRBJ2-7; TRBD1 aligns across 10 bases. Germline lookup yields CDR1 DFQATT and CDR2 SNEGSKA (reference sequence). This CDR3 contains 12 residues. The CDR3 loop is CRGDRGMPEQYF. CDR3 in DNA: TGCAGGGGGGACAGGGGTATGCCCGAGCAGTACTTC.

This clonotype was observed a handful of times. This rearrangement joins TRBV7-9 to TRBJ2-7; 7 bases match TRBD1. From germline, CDR1 is SEHNR and CDR2 FQNEAQ (reference sequence). V lost 5 bases and J lost 2; bases outside the gene matches: 12. The CDR3 runs 16 residues. As DNA, the CDR3 is TGTGCCAGCAGCCCCACCTCAGGGGGTAGGGCCTACGAGCAGTACTTC. This translates into CASSPTSGGRAYEQYF.